Below, one T cell receptor beta chain is given with its context. This clonotype showed up just a few times. Its antigen is unknown. No much larger clone exists at a distance of one base, and base qualities are not known. From the cysteine through the phenylalanine, the CDR3 covers 12 amino acids. Only CDR3 DNA is held: 36 bases, read in frame from base 1. V is pared back by 7 bases and J by 2 bases, with 8 bases lying between the germline termini. Sequences ENHRY (CDR1) and SYGVKD (CDR2) are obtained from the germline V gene. CD4+CD25+CD127-/low cells were isolated as Tregs. Tregs, naive and memory CD4+ T cells from tumor, blood and ipsilateral draining lymph nodes of a handful of breast cancer patients underwent full-length TCR alpha and beta sequencing. Tumor tissue, along with lymph nodes from ipsilateral axillary dissection, was perfused with PBS, minced, and then digested using collagenase I and hyaluronidase. Mononuclear cells from lymph nodes or about 55 ml of peripheral blood were isolated by Ficoll density gradient centrifugation. Sorted cell populations were confirmed by FACS to exceed 90% purity.

The data were obtained in a study (dated by TCRdb to between 2015 and 2016). Looking at the study overall: The study tested whether tumor-infiltrating Tregs in breast cancer are recruited from blood Tregs or converted in situ from other CD4+ T cell subsets.

Overall study outcomes, separate from this receptor: The greatest overlap of tumor-infiltrating Treg TCR alpha and beta sequences was observed with tumor naive CD4+ T cells, followed by blood naive CD4+ T cells. The TCR gene usage of tumor memory CD4+ T cells clustered together with blood and lymph node memory CD4+ cells and with lymph node naive CD4+ cells. The validation in the larger cohort was limited to a single TCR beta V-J rearrangement instead of whole repertoires.

Full-length TCR variable regions were amplified by 5' RACE PCR using constant-region reverse primers, and then by semi-nested PCR using Nested Universal Primer A. The ReliaPrep RNA Cell Miniprep System was used to extract total RNA, which was then reverse transcribed into 5'RACE-ready cDNA with the SMARTer RACE 5'/3' Kit. Full-length TCR alpha and beta libraries were barcoded with multiplex adaptors and sequenced on an Illumina MiSeq. The authors processed their data as follows. For each of nine subset-tissue groups, sequencing data from the five patients were pooled, and the groups were then compared using unsupervised clustering of TCR gene usage. The Morisita-Horn index was used to calculate repertoire similarity, with shared sequences weighted by how much each contributed to each repertoire. TCRdb redid the processing of the public reads, applying fastp at Q25 and MiXCR, and retained in-frame beta chains. Records with the same CDR3 protein are collapsed into one entry carrying the most frequent genes and DNA. The V and J calls follow TCRdb's processing rather than the paper's. Here the sample has about 8,000 distinct CDR3 sequences; 45% to 70% occur a single time. The ten top clones hold around 6% of the sample.

The V and J segments used are TRBV10-3 and TRBJ1-2, with the D gene not clear enough to name. The clonotype was recovered from a female donor with breast cancer. The specimen was Tregs sorted from a lymph node. The nucleotide sequence is TGTGCCATCATGTATCCGAACTATGGCTACACCTTC. Its product reads: CAIMYPNYGYTF.